Presented here are 6 T cell receptor beta chains from one specimen sequenced in a study of blood T cell repertoires in COVID-19. Sequencing used immunoSEQ multiplex PCR; TCRdb keeps in-frame clones, though not all of them. This sample carries about 97,000 clones, around four fifths of them seen once, and the ten largest clones take 9.5% to 10%. Sequencing was carried out using peripheral blood. The receptors originated from a man in his sixties with active or convalescent COVID-19.

J is TRBJ2-5 and V is TRBV9, with 7 bases that match TRBD2. CDR1 and CDR2 from the germline V gene are SGDLS and YYNGEE. V gave up 0 bases and J gave up 4 bases; unmatched junction bases: 6. There are 15 residues in the CDR3. The CDR3 DNA reads TGTGCCAGCAGCGTAGAGAGATGGGGGGGAGAGACCCAGTACTTC. This sequence encodes CASSVERWGGETQYF. The whole variable domain, filled in from reference TRBV9 and TRBJ2-5, reads DSGVTQTPKHLITATGQRVTLRCSPRSGDLSVYWYQQSLDQGLQFLIQYYNGEERAKGNILERFSAQQFPDLHSELNLSSLELGDSALYFCASSVERWGGETQYFGPGTRLLVL.

The chain combines TRBV5-4 with TRBJ1-2; TRBD1 matches 8 bases. J lost 0 bases, V lost 2 bases, and 6 bases had no gene match. CDR1 and CDR2 (germline): SGHNT, YYREEE (reference sequence). The CDR3 runs to 16 residues. CDR3: CASSFMGGQANYGYTF. The CDR3 DNA reads as TGTGCCAGCAGCTTCATGGGGGGACAGGCTAACTATGGCTACACCTTC. Using reference TRBV5-4 and TRBJ1-2 for the parts outside the CDR3, the full variable domain is ETGVTQSPTHLIKTRGQQVTLRCSSQSGHNTVSWYQQALGQGPQFIFQYYREEENGRGNFPPRFSGLQFPNYSSELNVNALELDDSALYLCASSFMGGQANYGYTFGSGTRLTVV.

CDR3 sequence (DNA): TGTGCCTGGAGTGTACCCAGGGCCTATGGCTACACCTTC. This encodes CAWSVPRAYGYTF. This rearrangement joins TRBV30 to TRBJ1-2; a weak D match, TRBD1 (5 bases). Looked up from germline, CDR1 is GTSNPN and CDR2 is SVGIG (reference sequence). The CDR3 has 13 amino acids. The ends were cut back, 0 bases at V and 4 bases at J, with 9 bases in the middle.

The chain recombines TRBV7-9 with TRBJ2-5; 7 positions agree with TRBD1. This CDR3 region has 15 residues. Trimming at V came to 5 bases and at J to 2 bases, leaving 8 bases not matched to a gene. The germline CDR1 and CDR2 sequences are SEHNR and FQNEAQ (reference sequence). The CDR3 region has the DNA TGTGCCAGCAGCCCCCGGACAGGCCTTCAAGAGACCCAGTACTTC. Residues: CASSPRTGLQETQYF.

This chain uses TRBV7-3 with TRBJ2-1; TRBD2 matches 7 bases. V shed 5 bases, J shed 3 bases, and the junction held 4 bases outside the gene matches. Germline lookup yields CDR1 SGHTA and CDR2 FQGTGA. The CDR3 contains 14 residues. CDR3 nucleotides: TGTGCCAGCAGCACGGGGGGAGGCTACAATGAGCAGTTCTTC. This gives the protein CASSTGGGYNEQFF.

This clone has only a few counts. The chain joins TRBV19 to TRBJ1-4, with TRBD1 matching over 8 bases. The trim removed 4 bases at V and 8 bases at J, leaving 9 bases unmatched. The germline V gene encodes CDR1 LNHDA and CDR2 SQIVND (reference sequence). The CDR3 contains 15 residues. The CDR3 region is CASSTHSGGGEKLFF. CDR3 in DNA: TGTGCCAGTAGTACGCATTCAGGGGGCGGAGAAAAACTGTTTTTT.